The TCR beta chain under discussion was sequenced for a study of blood T cells in healthy people across ages. A J-beta primer mix and a sample-barcoded 5' primer were used in a second PCR of about 6 to 12 cycles. Every molecule of cDNA carried a tag from a template-switch adaptor with 12 random nucleotides. TCRdb used MiXCR to reprocess the 5' RACE reads, holding one entry per CDR3 protein. The table shows about 1 million distinct CDR3 sequences, with more than 35% occurring only once. This CDR3 has 15 amino acids. V gave up 0 bases and J gave up 5 bases; unmatched junction bases: 7. Germline CDR1 reads ENHRY; CDR2 reads SYGVKD. Of note for this clonotype: Possible read error: a much larger clone is one base away.

The receptor was derived from a woman aged 55-70 years in good health. The rearrangement uses TRBV10-3 and TRBJ2-7, with 7 nucleotides matching TRBD1. The specimen was blood. The CDR3 DNA reads as TGTGCCATCAGTGAGTCGACAGGGAGCATGAACGAGCAGTACTTC. It encodes CAISESTGSMNEQYF.